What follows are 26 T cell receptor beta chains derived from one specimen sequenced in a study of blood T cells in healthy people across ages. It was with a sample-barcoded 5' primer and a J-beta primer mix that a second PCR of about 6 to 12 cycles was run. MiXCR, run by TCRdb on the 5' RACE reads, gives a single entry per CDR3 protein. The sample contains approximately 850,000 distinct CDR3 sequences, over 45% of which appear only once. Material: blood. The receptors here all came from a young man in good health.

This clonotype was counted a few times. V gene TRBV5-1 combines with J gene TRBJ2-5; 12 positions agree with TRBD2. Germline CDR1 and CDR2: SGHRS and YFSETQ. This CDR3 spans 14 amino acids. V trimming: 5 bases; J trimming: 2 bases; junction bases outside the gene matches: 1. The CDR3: CASRTSGGQETQYF. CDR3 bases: TGCGCCAGCAGGACTAGCGGGGGTCAAGAGACCCAGTACTTC. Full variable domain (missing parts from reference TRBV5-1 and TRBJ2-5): KAGVTQTPRYLIKTRGQQVTLSCSPISGHRSVSWYQQTPGQGLQFLFEYFSETQRNKGNFPGRFSGRQFSNSRSEMNVSTLELGDSALYLCASRTSGGQETQYFGPGTRLLVL.

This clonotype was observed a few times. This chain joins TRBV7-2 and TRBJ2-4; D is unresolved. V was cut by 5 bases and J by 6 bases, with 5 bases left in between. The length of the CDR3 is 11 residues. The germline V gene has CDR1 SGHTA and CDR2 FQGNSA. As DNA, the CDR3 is TGTGCCAGCAGCGCAATAAACATTCAGTACTTC. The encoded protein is CASSAINIQYF.

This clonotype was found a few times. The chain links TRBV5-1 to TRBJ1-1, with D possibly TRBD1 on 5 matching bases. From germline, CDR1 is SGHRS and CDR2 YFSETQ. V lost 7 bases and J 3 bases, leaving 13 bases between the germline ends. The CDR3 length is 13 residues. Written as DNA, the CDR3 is TGCGCCAGCTTCAGCGGGGGGTACACTGAAGCTTTCTTT. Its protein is CASFSGGYTEAFF.

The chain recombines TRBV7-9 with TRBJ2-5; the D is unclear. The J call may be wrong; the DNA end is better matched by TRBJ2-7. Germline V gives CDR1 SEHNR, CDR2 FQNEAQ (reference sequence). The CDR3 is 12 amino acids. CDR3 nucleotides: TGTGCCAGCAGCCCCCCTTTCTCCGAGCAGTACTTC. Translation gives CASSPPFSEQYF.

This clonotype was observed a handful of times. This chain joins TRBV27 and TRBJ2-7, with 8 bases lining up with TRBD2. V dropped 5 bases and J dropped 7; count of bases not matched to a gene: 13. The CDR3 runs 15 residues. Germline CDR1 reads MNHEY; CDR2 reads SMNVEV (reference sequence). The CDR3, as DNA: TGTGCCAGCAGTCCCTGGGGAGCGGGAGTGAGTGAGCAGTACTTC. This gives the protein CASSPWGAGVSEQYF.

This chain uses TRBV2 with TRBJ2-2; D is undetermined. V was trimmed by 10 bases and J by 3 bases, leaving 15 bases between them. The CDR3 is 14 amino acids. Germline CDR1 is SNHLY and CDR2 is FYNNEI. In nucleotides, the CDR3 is TGTGCCAACCAAGAGGCCAGCTACACCGGGGAGCTGTTTTTT. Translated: CANQEASYTGELFF.

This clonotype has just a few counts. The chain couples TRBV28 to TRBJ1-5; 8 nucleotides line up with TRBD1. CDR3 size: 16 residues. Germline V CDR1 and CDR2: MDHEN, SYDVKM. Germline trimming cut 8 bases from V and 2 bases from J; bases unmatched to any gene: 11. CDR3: CASVLPGGAGNQPQHF. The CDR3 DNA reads TGTGCCAGCGTTTTGCCAGGGGGCGCGGGCAATCAGCCCCAGCATTTT.

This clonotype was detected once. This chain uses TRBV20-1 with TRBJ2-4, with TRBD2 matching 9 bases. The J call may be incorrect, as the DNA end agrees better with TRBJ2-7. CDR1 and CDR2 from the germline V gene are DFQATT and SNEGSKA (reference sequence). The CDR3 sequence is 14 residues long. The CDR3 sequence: CSARVGAGGAEQYF. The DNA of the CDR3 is TGCAGTGCTAGGGTGGGAGCGGGGGGAGCCGAGCAGTACTTC.

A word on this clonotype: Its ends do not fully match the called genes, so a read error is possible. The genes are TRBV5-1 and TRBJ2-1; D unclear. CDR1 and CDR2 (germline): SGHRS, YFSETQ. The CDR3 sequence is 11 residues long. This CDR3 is CACSTHNEQFF. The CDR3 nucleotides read TGCGCCTGCAGCACACACAATGAGCAGTTCTTC.

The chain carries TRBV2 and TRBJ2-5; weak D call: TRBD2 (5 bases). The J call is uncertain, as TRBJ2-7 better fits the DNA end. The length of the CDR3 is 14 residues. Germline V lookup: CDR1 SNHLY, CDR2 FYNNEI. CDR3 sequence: CASTRGTSPYEQYF. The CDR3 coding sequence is TGTGCCAGCACTCGGGGAACGTCTCCCTACGAGCAGTACTTC.

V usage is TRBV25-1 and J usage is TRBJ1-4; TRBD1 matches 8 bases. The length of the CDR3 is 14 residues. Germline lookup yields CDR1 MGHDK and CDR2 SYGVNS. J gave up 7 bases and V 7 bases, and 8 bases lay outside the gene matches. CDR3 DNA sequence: TGTGCCAGCACACGGACAGGGTTGGGTGAAAAACTGTTTTTT. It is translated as CASTRTGLGEKLFF.

As DNA, the CDR3 is TGTGCCAGCACCCTACTGGACCTGCGGGGGCCAACTGGGGCCAACGTCCTGACTTTC. Its protein product is CASTLLDLRGPTGANVLTF. The V and J genes are TRBV7-9 and TRBJ2-6, with D maybe TRBD2 (7 bases). Trimming left V 7 bases short and J 2 bases short, with 24 bases between. Germline loops: CDR1 SEHNR, CDR2 FQNEAQ (reference sequence). The CDR3 has 19 amino acids. The variable domain in full, completed from reference TRBV7-9 and TRBJ2-6, reads DTGVSQNPRHKITKRGQNVTFRCDPISEHNRLYWYRQTLGQGPEFLTYFQNEAQLEKSRLLSDRFSAERPKGSFSTLEIQRTEQGDSAMYLCASTLLDLRGPTGANVLTFGAGSRLTVL.

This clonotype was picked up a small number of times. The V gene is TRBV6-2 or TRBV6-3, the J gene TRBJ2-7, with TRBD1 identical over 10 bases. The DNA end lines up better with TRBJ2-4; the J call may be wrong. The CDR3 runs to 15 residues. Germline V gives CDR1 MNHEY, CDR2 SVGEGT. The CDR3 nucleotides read TGTGCCAGCAGTTACGGACGGGACAGGGGAGACATTCAGTACTTC. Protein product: CASSYGRDRGDIQYF.

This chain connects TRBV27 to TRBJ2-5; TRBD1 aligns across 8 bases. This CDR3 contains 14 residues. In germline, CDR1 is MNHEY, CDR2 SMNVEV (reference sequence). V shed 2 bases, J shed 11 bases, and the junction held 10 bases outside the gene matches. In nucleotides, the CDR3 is TGTGCCAGCAGTTTACAGGGGGCCTACAATGAGCAGTACTTC. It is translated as CASSLQGAYNEQYF.

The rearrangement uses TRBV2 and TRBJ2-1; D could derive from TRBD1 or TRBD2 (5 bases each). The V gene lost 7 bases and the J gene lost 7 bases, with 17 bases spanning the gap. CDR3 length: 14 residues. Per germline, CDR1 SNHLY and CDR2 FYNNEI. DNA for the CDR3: TGTGCCAGCATGGGGGATCTCACCAAGAATGAGCAGTTCTTC. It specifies CASMGDLTKNEQFF. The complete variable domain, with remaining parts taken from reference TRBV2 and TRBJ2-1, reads EPEVTQTPSHQVTQMGQEVILRCVPISNHLYFYWYRQILGQKVEFLVSFYNNEISEKSEIFDDQFSVERPDGSNFTLKIRSTKLEDSAMYFCASMGDLTKNEQFFGPGTRLTVL.

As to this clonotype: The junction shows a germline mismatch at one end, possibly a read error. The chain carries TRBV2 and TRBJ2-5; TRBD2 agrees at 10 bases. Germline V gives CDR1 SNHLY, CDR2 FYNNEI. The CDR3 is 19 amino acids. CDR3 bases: TGCGCCAGCAGTGACCGAAATGGACTAGCGGTGGACCTCCAAGAGACCCAGTACTTC. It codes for CASSDRNGLAVDLQETQYF.

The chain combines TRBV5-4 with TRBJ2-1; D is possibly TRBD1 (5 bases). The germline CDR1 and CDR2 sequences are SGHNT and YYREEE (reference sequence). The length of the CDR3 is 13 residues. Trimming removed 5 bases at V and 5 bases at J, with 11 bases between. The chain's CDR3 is CASRDTGNNEQFF. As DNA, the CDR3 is TGTGCCAGCAGAGACACAGGTAACAATGAGCAGTTCTTC.

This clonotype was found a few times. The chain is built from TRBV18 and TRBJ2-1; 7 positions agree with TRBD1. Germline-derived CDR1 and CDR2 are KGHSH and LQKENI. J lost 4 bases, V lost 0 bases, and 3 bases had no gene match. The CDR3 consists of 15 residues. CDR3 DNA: TGTGCCAGCTCACCACCCCGGGACAGTTACAATGAGCAGTTCTTC. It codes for CASSPPRDSYNEQFF. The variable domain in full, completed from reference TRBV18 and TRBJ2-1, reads NAGVMQNPRHLVRRRGQEARLRCSPMKGHSHVYWYRQLPEEGLKFMVYLQKENIIDESGMPKERFSAEFPKEGPSILRIQQVVRGDSAAYFCASSPPRDSYNEQFFGPGTRLTVL.

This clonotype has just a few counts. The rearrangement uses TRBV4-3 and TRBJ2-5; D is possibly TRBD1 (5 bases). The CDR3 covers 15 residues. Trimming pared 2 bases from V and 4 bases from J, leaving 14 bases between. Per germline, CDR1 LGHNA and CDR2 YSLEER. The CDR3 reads CASSQNTGVGETQYF. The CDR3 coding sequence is TGCGCCAGCAGCCAAAATACAGGAGTTGGAGAGACCCAGTACTTC.

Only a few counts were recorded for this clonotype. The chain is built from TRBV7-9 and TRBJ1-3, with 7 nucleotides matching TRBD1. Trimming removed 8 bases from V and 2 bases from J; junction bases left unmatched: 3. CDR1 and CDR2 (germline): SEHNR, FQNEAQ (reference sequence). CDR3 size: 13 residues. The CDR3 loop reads CASRQGAGNTIYF. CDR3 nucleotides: TGTGCCAGCCGGCAGGGGGCTGGAAACACCATATATTTT.

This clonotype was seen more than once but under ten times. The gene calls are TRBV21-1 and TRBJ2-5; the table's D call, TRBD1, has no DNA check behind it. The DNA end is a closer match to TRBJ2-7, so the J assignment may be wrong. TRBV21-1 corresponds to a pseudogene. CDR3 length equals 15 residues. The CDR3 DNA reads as TGTGCCAGCAGCAAACGGAGCCCCGGTCTGAGCGAGCAGTACTTC. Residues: CASSKRSPGLSEQYF.

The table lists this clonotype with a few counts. The CDR3 spells CASRPYLDGIANNEQFF. Here the CDR3 DNA reads TGCGCCAGCAGACCCTACTTAGACGGCATTGCCAACAATGAGCAGTTCTTC. This chain links TRBV5-1 with TRBJ2-1, with unresolved D. The germline CDR1 and CDR2 sequences are SGHRS and YFSETQ. There are 17 residues in the CDR3. Trimming took off 5 bases at V and 5 bases at J, with 23 bases between the two ends.

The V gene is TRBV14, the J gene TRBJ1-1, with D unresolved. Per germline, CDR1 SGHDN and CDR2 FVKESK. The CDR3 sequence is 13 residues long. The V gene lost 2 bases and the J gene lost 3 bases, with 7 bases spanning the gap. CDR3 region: CASSQRRDTEAFF. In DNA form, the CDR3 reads TGTGCCAGCAGCCAAAGGCGGGACACTGAAGCTTTCTTT.

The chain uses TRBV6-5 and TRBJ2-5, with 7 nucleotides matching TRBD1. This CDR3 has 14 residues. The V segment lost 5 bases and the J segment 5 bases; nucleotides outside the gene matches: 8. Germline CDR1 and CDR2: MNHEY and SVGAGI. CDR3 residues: CASSRDRPRETQYF. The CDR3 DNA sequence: TGTGCCAGCAGTCGGGACAGACCCAGGGAGACCCAGTACTTC.

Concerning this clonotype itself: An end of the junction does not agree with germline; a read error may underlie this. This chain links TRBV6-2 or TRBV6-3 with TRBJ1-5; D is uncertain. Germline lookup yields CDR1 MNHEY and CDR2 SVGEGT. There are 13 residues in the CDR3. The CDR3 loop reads CASSDSIGEPQHF. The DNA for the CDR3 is TGTGCCAGCAGTGACTCAATTGGGGAGCCCCAGCATTTT.

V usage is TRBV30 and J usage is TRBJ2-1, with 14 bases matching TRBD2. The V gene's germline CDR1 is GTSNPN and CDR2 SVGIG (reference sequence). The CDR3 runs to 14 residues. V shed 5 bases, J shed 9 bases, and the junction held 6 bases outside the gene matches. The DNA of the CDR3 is TGTGCCTGGCGACTAGCGGGAGGGCTGGGTGAGCAGTTCTTC. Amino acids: CAWRLAGGLGEQFF.